The 2 T cell receptor beta chains presented below share a single source sample, sequenced in a study of post-analysis software for immune sequencing data. These TCRs are of unknown antigen specificity. General study findings and limits: Comparison of patients with controls showed five TRBV segments more frequent in patients, TRBV5-6, TRBV5-1 and TRBV20-1 among them.

Unique molecular identifiers had been added to the TCR beta cDNA libraries. MiXCR was run by TCRdb on the PCR reads, yielding one entry per CDR3 protein. The table shows hundreds of thousands of distinct CDR3 sequences, with around 27% occurring only once. The sample comprised blood. The receptors come from a girl aged 5 to 17 with multiple sclerosis.

This clonotype has just a few counts. The chain carries TRBV28 and TRBJ2-7; D possibly matches TRBD1 or TRBD2 (6 bases each). Germline V gene lookup returns CDR1 MDHEN and CDR2 SYDVKM. The CDR3 extends over 13 amino acids. V lost 4 bases, J lost 4 bases, and 11 bases lay in between. CDR3 DNA sequence: TGTGCCAGCAGTTCCGGGGGCGATTACGAGCAGTACTTC. It codes for CASSSGGDYEQYF.

A word on this clonotype: At one end, the junction sequence differs from germline, possibly due to a read error. The chain combines TRBV27 with TRBJ2-5; 10 bases map to TRBD1. CDR1 is MNHEY, CDR2 SMNVEV, per germline (reference sequence). CDR3 size: 18 residues. This CDR3 is CASSNRDRGARPEENQYF. In DNA, the CDR3 is TGTGCCAGCTCAAACCGGGACAGGGGCGCGCGACCAGAAGAGAACCAGTACTTC.